This TCR beta chain appears in the sequencing data of a study of cytomegalovirus exposure and HLA in healthy donors. Overall study findings and caveats: In terms of immune exposure information, only CMV serostatus was available.

Turning to this clone: Its antigen is unknown.

PCR used 60 Vbeta primers and 13 Jbeta primers. Assay used: immunoSEQ multiplex PCR; TCRdb lists only in-frame clones, some missing. The profile shows about 190,000 clones, 65% to 90% of them singletons. The length of the CDR3 is 11 residues. Trimming took off 6 bases at V and 0 bases at J, with 5 bases between the two ends. CDR1 is DFQATT, CDR2 SNEGSKA, per germline (reference sequence). Sequencing was carried out using PBMCs. This sequence originates from a young woman in good health and CMV-seronegative. J is TRBJ2-5 and V is TRBV20-1; D gene ambiguous. CDR3 amino acids: CSAEDQETQYF. Written as DNA, the CDR3 is TGCAGTGCCGAGGACCAAGAGACCCAGTACTTC.